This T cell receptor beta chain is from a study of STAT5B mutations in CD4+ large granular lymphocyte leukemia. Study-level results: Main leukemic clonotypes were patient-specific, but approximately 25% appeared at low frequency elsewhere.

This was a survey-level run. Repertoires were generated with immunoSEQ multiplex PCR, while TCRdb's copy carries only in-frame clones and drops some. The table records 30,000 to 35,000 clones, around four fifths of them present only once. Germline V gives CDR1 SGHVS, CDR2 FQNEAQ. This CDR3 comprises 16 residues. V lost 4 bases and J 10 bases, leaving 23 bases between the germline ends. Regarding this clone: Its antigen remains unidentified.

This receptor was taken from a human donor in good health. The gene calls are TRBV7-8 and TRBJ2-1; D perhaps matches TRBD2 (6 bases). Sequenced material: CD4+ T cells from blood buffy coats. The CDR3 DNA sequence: TGTGCCAGCAGCTCGACTCGGGAGACAGCATCCCGGGAGCAGTTCTTC. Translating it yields CASSSTRETASREQFF.